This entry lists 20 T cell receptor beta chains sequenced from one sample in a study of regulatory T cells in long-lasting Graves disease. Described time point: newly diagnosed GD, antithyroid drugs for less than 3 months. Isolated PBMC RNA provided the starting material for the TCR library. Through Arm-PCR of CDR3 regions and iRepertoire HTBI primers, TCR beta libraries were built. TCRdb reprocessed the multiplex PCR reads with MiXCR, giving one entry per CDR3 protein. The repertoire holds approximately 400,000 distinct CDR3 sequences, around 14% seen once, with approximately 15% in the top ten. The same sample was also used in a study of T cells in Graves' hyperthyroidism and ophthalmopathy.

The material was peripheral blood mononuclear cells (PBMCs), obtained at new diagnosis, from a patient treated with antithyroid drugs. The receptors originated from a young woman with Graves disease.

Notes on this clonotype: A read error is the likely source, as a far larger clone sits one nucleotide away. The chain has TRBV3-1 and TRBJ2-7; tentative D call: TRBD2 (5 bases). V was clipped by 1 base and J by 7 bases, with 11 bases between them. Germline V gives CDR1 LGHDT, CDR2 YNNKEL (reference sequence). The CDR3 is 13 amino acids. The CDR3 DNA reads TGTGCCAGCAGCCAAGTAGTCGGGAAGGAGCAGTACTTC. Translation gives CASSQVVGKEQYF.

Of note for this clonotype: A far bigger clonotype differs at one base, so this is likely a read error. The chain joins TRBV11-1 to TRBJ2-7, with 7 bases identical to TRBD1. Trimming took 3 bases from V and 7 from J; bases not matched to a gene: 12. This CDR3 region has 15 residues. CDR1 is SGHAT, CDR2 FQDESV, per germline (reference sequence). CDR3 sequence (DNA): TGTGCCAGCAGCTTGACAGGGACCATTGTCAATGAGCAGTACTTC. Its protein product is CASSLTGTIVNEQYF.

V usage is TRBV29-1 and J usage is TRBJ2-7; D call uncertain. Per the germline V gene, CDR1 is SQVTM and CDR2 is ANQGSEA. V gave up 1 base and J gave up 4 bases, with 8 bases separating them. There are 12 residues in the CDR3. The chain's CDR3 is CSVEGATYEQYF. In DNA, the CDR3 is TGCAGCGTTGAAGGAGCCACTTACGAGCAGTACTTC.

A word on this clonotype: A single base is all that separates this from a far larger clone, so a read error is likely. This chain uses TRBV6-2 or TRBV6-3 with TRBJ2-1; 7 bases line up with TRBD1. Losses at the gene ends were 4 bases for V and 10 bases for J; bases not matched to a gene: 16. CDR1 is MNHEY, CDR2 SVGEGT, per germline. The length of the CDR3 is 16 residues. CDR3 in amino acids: CASSFYTGDPSCEQFF. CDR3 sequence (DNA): TGTGCCAGCAGTTTTTACACAGGGGACCCCAGCTGCGAGCAGTTCTTC.

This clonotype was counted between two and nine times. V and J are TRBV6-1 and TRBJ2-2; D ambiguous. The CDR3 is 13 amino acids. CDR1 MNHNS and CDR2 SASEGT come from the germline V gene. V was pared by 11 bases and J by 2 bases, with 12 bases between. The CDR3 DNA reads TGTGCCGCGTTCGTCCTCAACACCGGGGAGCTGTTTTTT. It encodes CAAFVLNTGELFF.

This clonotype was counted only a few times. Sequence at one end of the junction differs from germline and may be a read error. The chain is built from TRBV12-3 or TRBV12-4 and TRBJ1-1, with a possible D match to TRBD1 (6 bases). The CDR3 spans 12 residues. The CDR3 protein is CVSTRGNTEAFF. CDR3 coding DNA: TGTGTCAGCACCAGGGGGAACACTGAAGCTTTCTTT.

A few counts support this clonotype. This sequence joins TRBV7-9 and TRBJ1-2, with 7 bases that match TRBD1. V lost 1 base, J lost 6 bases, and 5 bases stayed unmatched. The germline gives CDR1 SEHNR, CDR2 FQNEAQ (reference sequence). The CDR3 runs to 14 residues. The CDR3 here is CASSLVADRDGYTF. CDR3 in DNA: TGTGCCAGCAGCTTAGTAGCCGACAGGGATGGCTACACCTTC.

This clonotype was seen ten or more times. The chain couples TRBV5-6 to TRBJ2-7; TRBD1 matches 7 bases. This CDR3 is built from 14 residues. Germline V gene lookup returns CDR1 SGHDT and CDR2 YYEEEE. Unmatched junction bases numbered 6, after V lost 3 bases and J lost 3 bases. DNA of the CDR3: TGTGCCAGCAGCTGGGGACAGCGGATCTACGAGCAGTACTTC. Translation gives CASSWGQRIYEQYF. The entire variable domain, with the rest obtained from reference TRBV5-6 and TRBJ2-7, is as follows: DAGVTQSPTHLIKTRGQQVTLRCSPKSGHDTVSWYQQALGQGPQFIFQYYEEEERQRGNFPDRFSGHQFPNYSSELNVNALLLGDSALYLCASSWGQRIYEQYFGPGTRLTVT.

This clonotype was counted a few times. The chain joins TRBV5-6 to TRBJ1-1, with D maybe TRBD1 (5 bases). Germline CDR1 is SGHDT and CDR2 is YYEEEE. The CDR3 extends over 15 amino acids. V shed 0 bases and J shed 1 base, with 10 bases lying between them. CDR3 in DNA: TGTGCCAGCAGCTTGGTCGGGGCCTCGAACACTGAAGCTTTCTTT. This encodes CASSLVGASNTEAFF. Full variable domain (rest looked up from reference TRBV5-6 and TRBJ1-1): DAGVTQSPTHLIKTRGQQVTLRCSPKSGHDTVSWYQQALGQGPQFIFQYYEEEERQRGNFPDRFSGHQFPNYSSELNVNALLLGDSALYLCASSLVGASNTEAFFGQGTRLTVV.

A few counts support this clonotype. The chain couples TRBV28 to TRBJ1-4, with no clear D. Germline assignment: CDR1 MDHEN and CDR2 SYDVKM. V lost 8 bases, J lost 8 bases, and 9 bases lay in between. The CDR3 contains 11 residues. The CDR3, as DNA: TGTGCCAGCTGGCAGAAGGAAAAACTGTTTTTT. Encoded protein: CASWQKEKLFF.

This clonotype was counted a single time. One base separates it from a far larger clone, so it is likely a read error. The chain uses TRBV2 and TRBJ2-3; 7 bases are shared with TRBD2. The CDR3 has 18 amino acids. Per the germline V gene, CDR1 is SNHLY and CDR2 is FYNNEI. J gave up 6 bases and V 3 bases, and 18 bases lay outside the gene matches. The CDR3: CASSDRRPHEGRADTQYF. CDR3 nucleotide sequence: TGTGCCAGCAGTGACCGCCGACCACATGAAGGGAGGGCGGATACGCAGTATTTT.

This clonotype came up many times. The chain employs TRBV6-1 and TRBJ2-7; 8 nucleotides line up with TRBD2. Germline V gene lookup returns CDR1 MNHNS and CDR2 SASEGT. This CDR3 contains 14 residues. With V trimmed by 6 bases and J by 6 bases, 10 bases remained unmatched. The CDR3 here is CASRRPGTSSEQYF. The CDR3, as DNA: TGTGCCAGCAGACGTCCCGGGACTAGTTCCGAGCAGTACTTC.

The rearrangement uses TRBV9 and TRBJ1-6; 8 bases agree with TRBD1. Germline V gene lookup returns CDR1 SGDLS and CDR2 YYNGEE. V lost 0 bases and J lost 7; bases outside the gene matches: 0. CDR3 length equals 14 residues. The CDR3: CASSVDRGNSPLHF. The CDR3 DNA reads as TGTGCCAGCAGCGTAGACAGGGGGAATTCACCCCTCCACTTT.

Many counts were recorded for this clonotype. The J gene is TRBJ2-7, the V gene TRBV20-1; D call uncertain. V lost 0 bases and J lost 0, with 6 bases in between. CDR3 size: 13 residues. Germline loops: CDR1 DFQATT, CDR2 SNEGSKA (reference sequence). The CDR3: CSARDRTSYEQYF. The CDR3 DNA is TGCAGTGCTAGAGACAGGACCTCCTACGAGCAGTACTTC.

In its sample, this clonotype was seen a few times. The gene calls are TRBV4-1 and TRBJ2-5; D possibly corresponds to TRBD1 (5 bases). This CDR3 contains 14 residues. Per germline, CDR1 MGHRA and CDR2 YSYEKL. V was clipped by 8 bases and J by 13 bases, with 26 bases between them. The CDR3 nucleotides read TGCGCCAGCTCCGACCCCAAAACAGGTCCCCTCCGGTACTTC. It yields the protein CASSDPKTGPLRYF.

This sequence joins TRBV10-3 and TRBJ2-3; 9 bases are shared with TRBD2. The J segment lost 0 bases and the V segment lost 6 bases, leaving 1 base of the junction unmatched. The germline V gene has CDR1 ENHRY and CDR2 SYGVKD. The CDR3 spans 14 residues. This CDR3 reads CAISTSGSTDTQYF. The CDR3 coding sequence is TGTGCCATCAGCACTAGCGGGAGCACAGATACGCAGTATTTT.

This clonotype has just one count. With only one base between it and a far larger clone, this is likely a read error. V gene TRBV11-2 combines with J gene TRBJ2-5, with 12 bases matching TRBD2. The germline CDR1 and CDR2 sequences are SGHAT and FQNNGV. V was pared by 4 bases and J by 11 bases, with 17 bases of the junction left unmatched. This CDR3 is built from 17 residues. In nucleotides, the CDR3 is TGTGCCAGCAGCTCGCGGACTAGCGGGAAGGACTACAATGAGCAGTACTTC. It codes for CASSSRTSGKDYNEQYF.

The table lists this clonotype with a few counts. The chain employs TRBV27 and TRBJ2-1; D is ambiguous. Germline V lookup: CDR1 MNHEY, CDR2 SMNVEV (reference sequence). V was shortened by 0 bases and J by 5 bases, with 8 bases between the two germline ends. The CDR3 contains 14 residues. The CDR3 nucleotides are TGTGCCAGCAGTTTATCGGTAACACACAATGAGCAGTTCTTC. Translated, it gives CASSLSVTHNEQFF.

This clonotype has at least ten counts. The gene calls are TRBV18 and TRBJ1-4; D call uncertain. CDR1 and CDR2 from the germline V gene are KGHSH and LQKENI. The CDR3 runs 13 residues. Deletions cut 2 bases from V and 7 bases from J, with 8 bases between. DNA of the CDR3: TGTGCCAGCTCACCAGTGGGAGGTGAAAAACTGTTTTTT. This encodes CASSPVGGEKLFF.

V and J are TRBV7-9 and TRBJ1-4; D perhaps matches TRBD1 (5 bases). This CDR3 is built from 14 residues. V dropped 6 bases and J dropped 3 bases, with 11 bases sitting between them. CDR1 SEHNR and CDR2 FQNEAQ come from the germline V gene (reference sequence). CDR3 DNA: TGTGCCAGCAGTTGGGGGTTGGCTAATGAAAAACTGTTTTTT. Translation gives CASSWGLANEKLFF.